The 32 T cell receptor beta chains listed next were all sequenced from one sample in a study of T cells in narcolepsy. Produced via immunoSEQ multiplex PCR; TCRdb's table is partial and in-frame only. The sample holds 25,000 to 35,000 clones; around 81% are singletons and the top ten take roughly 0.99%. The sequenced sample consisted of CD45RA- memory CD4+ T cells from PBMCs. The receptors originated from a human donor with narcolepsy.

The chain links TRBV19 to TRBJ1-3; 10 positions match TRBD1. This CDR3 is 15 amino acids long. CDR1 and CDR2 (germline): LNHDA, SQIVND (reference sequence). The trim removed 5 bases at V and 5 bases at J, leaving 6 bases unmatched. The CDR3 here is CASSDNDRGRNTIYF. CDR3 DNA sequence: TGTGCCAGTAGTGATAATGACAGGGGGCGAAACACCATATATTTT.

V is TRBV4-2 and J is TRBJ2-7; D gene unclear. CDR3 length equals 18 residues. V lost 0 bases to trimming and J lost 0 bases, with 18 bases between them. Looked up from germline, CDR1 is LGHNA and CDR2 is YNFKEQ. The CDR3 coding sequence is TGTGCCAGCAGCCAAGATTCCCCCTCTCTGGGCAGCTCCTACGAGCAGTACTTC. This sequence encodes CASSQDSPSLGSSYEQYF.

The rearrangement uses TRBV27 and TRBJ2-5; either TRBD1 or TRBD2 may fit D (6 bases each). Germline V gene sequence: CDR1 MNHEY, CDR2 SMNVEV (reference sequence). V lost 3 bases, J lost 4 bases, and 12 bases lay in between. CDR3 size: 14 residues. In DNA, the CDR3 is TGTGCCAGCAGTTTCGGCAGGGGAGGAGAGACCCAGTACTTC. Its protein product is CASSFGRGGETQYF.

The chain links TRBV21-1 to TRBJ2-2; the table gives TRBD2 as D, unverified against the DNA. TRBV21-1 is assigned pseudogene status. This CDR3 has 15 amino acids. CDR3 region: CASSKNPRNTGELFF. The CDR3 nucleotides are TGTGCCAGCAGCAAAAACCCGAGGAACACCGGGGAGCTGTTTTTT.

The chain couples TRBV6-1 to TRBJ1-1; tentatively, D is TRBD1 (5 bases). V lost 5 bases and J lost 5, with 15 bases in between. CDR3 length equals 14 residues. The germline V gene encodes CDR1 MNHNS and CDR2 SASEGT. Written as DNA, the CDR3 is TGTGCCAGCAGTTTATCGGGAAAGGGGACTGAAGCTTTCTTT. It yields the protein CASSLSGKGTEAFF.

The rearrangement joins TRBV6-5 to TRBJ2-5; tentatively, D is TRBD1 or TRBD2 (5 bases each). Looked up from germline, CDR1 is MNHEY and CDR2 is SVGAGI. This CDR3 comprises 15 residues. V was trimmed by 5 bases and J by 1 base, leaving 14 bases between them. The CDR3 here is CASSVGVVAQETQYF. CDR3 bases: TGTGCCAGCAGTGTGGGGGTGGTAGCCCAAGAGACCCAGTACTTC.

The V call is TRBV11-2, the J call TRBJ2-1; D not certain. Trimming shortened V by 0 bases and J by 7 bases, and 13 bases separated the two germline ends. Germline V gene lookup returns CDR1 SGHAT and CDR2 FQNNGV. This CDR3 has 15 amino acids. CDR3 nucleotide sequence: TGTGCCAGCAGCTTAGATAGGGCAAGTGGTAATGAGCAGTTCTTC. Translated, it gives CASSLDRASGNEQFF.

The chain combines TRBV2 with TRBJ2-1; tentative D call: TRBD2 (6 bases). Deletions cut 5 bases from V and 8 bases from J, with 16 bases between. The germline gives CDR1 SNHLY, CDR2 FYNNEI. The CDR3 covers 14 residues. The CDR3 region is CASSPIFSGDEQFF. In nucleotides, the CDR3 is TGTGCCAGCAGTCCGATCTTTTCGGGGGATGAGCAGTTCTTC. The full variable domain, with the rest looked up from reference TRBV2 and TRBJ2-1, is EPEVTQTPSHQVTQMGQEVILRCVPISNHLYFYWYRQILGQKVEFLVSFYNNEISEKSEIFDDQFSVERPDGSNFTLKIRSTKLEDSAMYFCASSPIFSGDEQFFGPGTRLTVL.

The chain employs TRBV18 and TRBJ2-1; maybe TRBD1 (5 bases). Germline V CDR1 and CDR2: KGHSH, LQKENI. Trimming shortened V by 2 bases and J by 2 bases, and 7 bases separated the two germline ends. The CDR3 totals 14 residues. CDR3: CASSPGAPYNEQFF. Written as DNA, the CDR3 is TGTGCCAGCTCACCAGGGGCCCCCTACAATGAGCAGTTCTTC.

J is TRBJ2-5 and V is TRBV27; 8 bases line up with TRBD1. Germline-derived CDR1 and CDR2 are MNHEY and SMNVEV (reference sequence). The CDR3 is made up of 14 amino acids. The V gene end was trimmed by 3 bases and the J gene end by 4 bases; junction bases not matched to a gene: 4. CDR3 sequence (DNA): TGTGCCAGCAGTTTTTCCACAGGGGGAGAGACCCAGTACTTC. As protein: CASSFSTGGETQYF.

This chain uses TRBV5-3 with TRBJ1-5, with D tentatively TRBD1 (5 bases). TRBV5-3 is labeled an ORF, and its function is uncertain. The CDR3 sequence is 13 residues long. V gave up 4 bases and J gave up 6 bases, with 11 bases separating them. The CDR3 loop is CARSPGGTQPQHF. The CDR3 coding sequence is TGTGCCAGAAGCCCCGGGGGGACTCAGCCCCAGCATTTT.

This clone was found once. The chain couples TRBV4-1 to TRBJ2-5, with D tentatively TRBD2 (6 bases). With 2 bases removed from V and 3 bases from J, the gap between germline ends came to 16 bases. The germline CDR1 and CDR2 sequences are MGHRA and YSYEKL. The CDR3 sequence is 16 residues long. The CDR3: CASSQSRDLIKETQYF. CDR3 bases: TGCGCCAGCAGCCAATCCCGGGACTTGATAAAAGAGACCCAGTACTTC.

The rearrangement links TRBV6-5 to TRBJ1-5, with D hard to call. Germline V gene sequence: CDR1 MNHEY, CDR2 SVGAGI. This CDR3 has 13 residues. V lost 8 bases and J lost 4, with 12 bases in between. The CDR3 nucleotides read TGTGCCAGCGCCGCGAGGAGGAATCAGCCCCAGCATTTT. Protein: CASAARRNQPQHF.

The chain joins TRBV4-1 to TRBJ1-6, with D possibly TRBD1 on 5 matching bases. Germline V CDR1 and CDR2: MGHRA, YSYEKL. V was trimmed by 3 bases and J by 10 bases, leaving 22 bases between them. The CDR3 extends over 17 amino acids. The CDR3 DNA follows: TGCGCCAGCAGCCAGGGGACGGGAGGTCAGGCCAAATCACCCCTCCACTTT. Translation: CASSQGTGGQAKSPLHF.

The V call is TRBV2, the J call TRBJ2-3; the match to TRBD2 covers 12 bases. Germline CDR1 reads SNHLY; CDR2 reads FYNNEI. The V segment lost 6 bases and the J segment 1 base; nucleotides outside the gene matches: 2. The CDR3 sequence is 15 residues long. CDR3 coding DNA: TGTGCCAGCAGCAGGACTAGCGGGGGCACAGATACGCAGTATTTT. Translated: CASSRTSGGTDTQYF.

The chain combines TRBV18 with TRBJ2-2; no firm D call. Trimming cost V 0 bases and J 4 bases, with 12 bases left between them. Germline V gives CDR1 KGHSH, CDR2 LQKENI. The CDR3 length is 16 residues. CDR3 residues: CASSPPKGSSTGELFF. DNA for the CDR3: TGTGCCAGCTCACCACCGAAAGGATCATCCACCGGGGAGCTGTTTTTT.

With respect to this clone: This specimen includes other DNA sequences encoding the same CDR3. This rearrangement joins TRBV4-1 to TRBJ1-3; D remains ambiguous. The ends were cut back, 4 bases at V and 3 bases at J, with 16 bases in the middle. The CDR3 has 16 residues. From germline, CDR1 is MGHRA and CDR2 YSYEKL. The chain's CDR3 is CASSPTPVVRGNTIYF. CDR3 nucleotide sequence: TGCGCCAGCAGCCCCACGCCCGTCGTCCGTGGAAACACCATATATTTT.

The chain is built from TRBV6-4 and TRBJ1-4; D possibly corresponds to TRBD1 (6 bases). CDR3 size: 15 residues. Per germline, CDR1 MRHNA and CDR2 SNTAGT. Trimming shortened V by 2 bases and J by 7 bases, and 14 bases separated the two germline ends. In DNA, the CDR3 is TGTGCCAGCAGTGACACGGGGGGGGGCCCTGAAAAACTGTTTTTT. Residues: CASSDTGGGPEKLFF.

J is TRBJ2-2 and V is TRBV9; D not certain. Trimming took 2 bases from V and 7 from J, leaving 9 bases between them. Per germline, CDR1 SGDLS and CDR2 YYNGEE. This CDR3 has 13 residues. The CDR3 sequence is CASSVVLGGELFF. In DNA form, the CDR3 reads TGTGCCAGCAGCGTCGTCTTGGGCGGGGAGCTGTTTTTT.

The genes are TRBV7-2 and TRBJ2-7, with D possibly matching TRBD1 (6 bases). The germline gives CDR1 SGHTA, CDR2 FQGNSA. The CDR3 covers 12 residues. V was shortened by 4 bases and J by 7 bases, with 11 bases between the two germline ends. The CDR3 DNA reads TGTGCCAGCAGCTCGGACAGTCGGGAGCAGTACTTC. As protein: CASSSDSREQYF.

The table lists this clone with a count of one. The chain combines TRBV6-1 with TRBJ2-1; D ambiguous. This CDR3 is built from 12 residues. The V end was cut by 4 bases, the J end by 9 bases, with 10 bases between. Germline assignment: CDR1 MNHNS and CDR2 SASEGT. The CDR3 is CASSGPYLEQFF. DNA of the CDR3: TGTGCCAGCAGTGGCCCCTACCTTGAGCAGTTCTTC.

The rearrangement joins TRBV11-2 to TRBJ1-1, with D possibly being TRBD1 (5 bases). Trimming left V 5 bases short and J 2 bases short, with 12 bases between. The CDR3 totals 14 residues. The germline gives CDR1 SGHAT, CDR2 FQNNGV. Written as DNA, the CDR3 is TGTGCCAGCAGCCCCCAACAGGTTAACACTGAAGCTTTCTTT. Translation gives CASSPQQVNTEAFF.

The chain combines TRBV5-5 with TRBJ2-7; D not certain. Germline lookup yields CDR1 SGHKS and CDR2 YYEKEE (reference sequence). This CDR3 has 14 residues. V gave up 1 base and J gave up 4 bases, with 12 bases separating them. The CDR3 here is CASSLPPKEYEQYF. CDR3 DNA sequence: TGTGCCAGCAGCTTGCCACCGAAAGAATACGAGCAGTACTTC.

The chain has TRBV5-1 and TRBJ2-3, with D tentatively TRBD2 (6 bases). There are 16 residues in the CDR3. V lost 0 bases and J 0 bases, leaving 11 bases between the germline ends. The germline V gene has CDR1 SGHRS and CDR2 YFSETQ. The CDR3 is CASSLGGVHSTDTQYF. DNA for the CDR3: TGCGCCAGCAGCTTGGGCGGGGTTCATAGCACAGATACGCAGTATTTT.

DNA for the CDR3: TGTGCCAGCGGAAACAGGGGGCAAGGTGGAAACACCATATATTTT. Residues: CASGNRGQGGNTIYF. V and J are TRBV6-6 and TRBJ1-3; 9 nucleotides agree with TRBD1. After removal of 8 bases from V and 3 bases from J, the junction contained 8 bases not matched to a gene. The CDR3 has 15 amino acids. Per germline, CDR1 MNHNY and CDR2 SVGAGI (reference sequence).

The rearrangement links TRBV10-3 to TRBJ1-2; 8 nucleotides match TRBD1. The V gene's germline CDR1 is ENHRY and CDR2 SYGVKD. The CDR3 extends over 13 amino acids. After removal of 6 bases from V and 8 bases from J, the junction contained 8 bases not matched to a gene. CDR3 in DNA: TGTGCCATCAGGAAGGACAGGGCCAGCGGCTACACCTTC. It specifies CAIRKDRASGYTF.

The rearrangement links TRBV10-3 to TRBJ1-2; D unresolved. The germline gives CDR1 ENHRY, CDR2 SYGVKD. Trimming stripped 5 bases from V and 3 bases from J, with 13 bases between. The CDR3 totals 14 residues. The CDR3 region is CAISRTQDDYGYTF. Written as DNA, the CDR3 is TGTGCCATCAGTAGGACTCAGGACGACTATGGCTACACCTTC.

This sequence joins TRBV4-3 and TRBJ2-4, with 8 bases matching TRBD1. The CDR3 sequence is 15 residues long. Germline values: CDR1 LGHNA, CDR2 YSLEER. Trimming at V came to 3 bases and at J to 1 base, leaving 2 bases not matched to a gene. Written as DNA, the CDR3 is TGCGCCAGCAGCCAGAACAGGGGGGCCAAAAACATTCAGTACTTC. Translated, it gives CASSQNRGAKNIQYF.

The chain carries TRBV19 and TRBJ1-1, with a weak D call TRBD1 (6 bases). The CDR3 has 15 residues. Germline V gene sequence: CDR1 LNHDA, CDR2 SQIVND (reference sequence). V shed 6 bases and J shed 11 bases, with 25 bases lying between them. The CDR3 protein is CASSLEGGRDSGAFF. In DNA, the CDR3 is TGTGCCAGTAGCCTAGAGGGGGGGCGAGACTCTGGTGCTTTCTTT. Full variable domain (missing parts from reference TRBV19 and TRBJ1-1): DGGITQSPKYLFRKEGQNVTLSCEQNLNHDAMYWYRQDPGQGLRLIYYSQIVNDFQKGDIAEGYSVSREKKESFPLTVTSAQKNPTAFYLCASSLEGGRDSGAFFGQGTRLTVV.

The chain is built from TRBV6-6 and TRBJ2-2, with TRBD1 matching 8 bases. The length of the CDR3 is 14 residues. Looked up from germline, CDR1 is MNHNY and CDR2 is SVGAGI (reference sequence). Trimming removed 6 bases from V and 6 bases from J; junction bases left unmatched: 6. Written as DNA, the CDR3 is TGTGCCAGCAGCCGGACAGGGTTCGCCGGGGAGCTGTTTTTT. Translation gives CASSRTGFAGELFF.

The J gene is TRBJ1-1, the V gene TRBV5-1, with unresolved D. Per the germline V gene, CDR1 is SGHRS and CDR2 is YFSETQ. There are 12 residues in the CDR3. V was clipped by 1 base and J by 3 bases, with 4 bases between them. CDR3 nucleotide sequence: TGCGCCAGCAGCTTGAGGGACACTGAAGCTTTCTTT. Protein sequence: CASSLRDTEAFF.

This clone was detected only a few times. The chain uses TRBV19 and TRBJ2-3; D not resolved. V lost 4 bases and J lost 5, with 4 bases in between. Germline-derived CDR1 and CDR2 are LNHDA and SQIVND (reference sequence). This CDR3 comprises 11 residues. CDR3 DNA: TGTGCCAGTAGTAAAGGAGATACGCAGTATTTT. Protein product: CASSKGDTQYF.